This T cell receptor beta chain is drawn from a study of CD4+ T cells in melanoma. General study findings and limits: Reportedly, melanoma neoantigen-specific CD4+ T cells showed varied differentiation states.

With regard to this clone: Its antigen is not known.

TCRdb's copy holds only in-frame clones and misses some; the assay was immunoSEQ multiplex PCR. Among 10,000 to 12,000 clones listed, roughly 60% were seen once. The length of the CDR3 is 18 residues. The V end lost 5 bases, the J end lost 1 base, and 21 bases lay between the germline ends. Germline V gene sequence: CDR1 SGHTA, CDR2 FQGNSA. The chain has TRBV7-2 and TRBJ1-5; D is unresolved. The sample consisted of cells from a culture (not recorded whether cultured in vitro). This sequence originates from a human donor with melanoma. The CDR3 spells CASSRILGSSGSNQPQHF. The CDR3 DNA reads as TGTGCCAGCAGCCGAATCCTAGGGTCCTCGGGGAGCAATCAGCCCCAGCATTTT.